One T cell receptor beta chain is described in this entry. The data are from a study of blood T cell repertoires in COVID-19. Overall study: Sites in the United States, Italy and Spain provided acute and convalescent COVID-19 samples. Sources were T cells, B-cell-depleted T cells, or PBMCs; the material itself was cDNA or gDNA.

The CDR3 extends over 13 amino acids. Unmatched junction bases numbered 11, after V lost 10 bases and J lost 5 bases. Authors' analysis steps: It was from reference gene primer amplification that nucleated cell counts were estimated. TCRdb's table, derived via immunoSEQ multiplex PCR, lists solely in-frame clones and lacks some. The D gene and trimming were derived from the DNA, and the V and J assignments and clone size from that table. The data contain about 160,000 clones, roughly 87% of them seen just once; the ten biggest clones take up just under 4%. The chain recombines TRBV12-3 or TRBV12-4 with TRBJ2-7, with 7 bases matching TRBD1. Source material: peripheral blood. The receptor was isolated from a woman aged 60 to 75 who had recovered from COVID-19. This chain's CDR3 is CATQRDSENEQYF. The DNA of the CDR3 is TGTGCCACCCAAAGGGACAGCGAAAACGAGCAGTACTTC.